Below, one T cell receptor beta chain is given with its context. The CDR3 consists of 14 residues. The germline gives CDR1 MNHEY, CDR2 SVGAGI. Trimming cost V 6 bases and J 8 bases; bases outside gene matches: 11. The record originates from a study of blood T cell repertoires in COVID-19. TCRdb's copy holds only in-frame clones and misses some; the assay was immunoSEQ multiplex PCR. The top ten clones hold less than 7.5% of a sample with 70,000 or so clones, 85% to 90% of them seen once. The TCR originated in a woman aged 80 or older with active COVID-19. Sequenced: peripheral blood. This chain uses TRBV6-5 with TRBJ2-7; 9 bases line up with TRBD1. The CDR3 loop reads CASRDIGTGSKQYF. Written as DNA, the CDR3 is TGTGCCAGCAGGGATATCGGGACAGGGAGTAAGCAGTACTTC.